The 6 T cell receptor beta chains reported below all come from one sample, sequenced in a study of CD8 T cells in ankylosing spondylitis. Their recognized antigens are unknown. TCRdb redid the calling of the 5' RACE reads with MiXCR, one entry per CDR3 protein. The repertoire holds under 850,000 distinct CDR3 sequences, with 15% to 20% as singletons. Study-level points and caveats: The study identified a TCR beta motif of about eight highly homologous variants that appeared characteristic of ankylosing spondylitis blood.

Sample: blood, either unsorted or a sorted T cell fraction (not recorded which). These TCRs come from a male donor with ankylosing spondylitis.

This chain links TRBV21-1 with TRBJ2-3; TRBD2 is the table's D call, not checked against the DNA. TRBV21-1 is given as a pseudogene. The CDR3 totals 18 residues. The CDR3 region is CASSKVPAERPRTDTQYF. The CDR3 nucleotides read TGTGCCAGCAGCAAAGTTCCAGCGGAACGACCACGCACAGATACGCAGTATTTT.

This sequence joins TRBV20-1 and TRBJ2-3; 8 bases are shared with TRBD2. CDR3 size: 17 residues. Trimming cost V 3 bases and J 2 bases; bases outside gene matches: 13. CDR1 is DFQATT and CDR2 is SNEGSKA in the germline V gene (reference sequence). CDR3 sequence (DNA): TGCAGTGCTAGCCCCGCGGGGGGCCTCCACCCCACAGATACGCAGTATTTT. It codes for CSASPAGGLHPTDTQYF.

This clonotype was seen more than once but under ten times. The rearrangement joins TRBV25-1 to TRBJ1-4; no firm D call. The V gene's germline CDR1 is MGHDK and CDR2 SYGVNS. CDR3 length: 14 amino acids. The V and J ends lost 3 bases and 2 bases respectively, with 7 bases between them. Here the CDR3 reads CASSEGGTNEKLFF. CDR3 coding DNA: TGTGCCAGCAGTGAGGGCGGGACTAATGAAAAACTGTTTTTT.

This clonotype has just a few counts. The chain couples TRBV7-9 to TRBJ1-2; D may be TRBD1 (5 bases). The germline gives CDR1 SEHNR, CDR2 FQNEAQ (reference sequence). CDR3 length equals 13 residues. Trimming removed 4 bases from V and 2 bases from J, with 8 bases in between. The CDR3 bases are TGTGCCAGCAGCTGGGAGGGGAACTATGGCTACACCTTC. Its translation: CASSWEGNYGYTF.

The chain has TRBV4-1 and TRBJ2-1; 8 bases fit TRBD2. The germline gives CDR1 MGHRA, CDR2 YSYEKL. Trimming took 4 bases from V and 7 from J; bases not matched to a gene: 9. CDR3 length: 15 amino acids. CDR3 in DNA: TGCGCCAGCAGCCCGGGGGGGCCCCTTGGGAATGAGCAGTTCTTC. Amino acid sequence: CASSPGGPLGNEQFF.

The chain joins TRBV7-9 to TRBJ2-7; possibly TRBD2 for D (6 bases). Trimming shortened V by 3 bases and J by 4 bases, and 13 bases separated the two germline ends. Germline CDR1 and CDR2: SEHNR and FQNEAQ (reference sequence). The CDR3 is made up of 14 amino acids. CDR3 DNA: TGTGCCAGCAGCTTCATTACGGGAGATTACGAGCAGTACTTC. Translated, it gives CASSFITGDYEQYF.